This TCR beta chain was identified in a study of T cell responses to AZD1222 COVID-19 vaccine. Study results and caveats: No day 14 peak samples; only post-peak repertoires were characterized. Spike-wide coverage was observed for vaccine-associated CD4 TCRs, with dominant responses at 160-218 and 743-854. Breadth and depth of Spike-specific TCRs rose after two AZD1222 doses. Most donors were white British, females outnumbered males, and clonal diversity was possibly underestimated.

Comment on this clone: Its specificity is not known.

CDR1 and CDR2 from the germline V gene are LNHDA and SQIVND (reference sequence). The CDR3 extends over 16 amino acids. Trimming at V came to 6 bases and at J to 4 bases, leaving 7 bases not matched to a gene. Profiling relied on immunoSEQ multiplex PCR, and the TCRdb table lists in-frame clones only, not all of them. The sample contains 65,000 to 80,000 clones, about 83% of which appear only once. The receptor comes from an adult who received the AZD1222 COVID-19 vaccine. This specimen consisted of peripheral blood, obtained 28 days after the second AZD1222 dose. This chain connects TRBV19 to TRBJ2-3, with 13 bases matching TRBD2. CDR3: CASRPTSGRSADTQYF. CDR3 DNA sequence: TGTGCCAGTAGGCCGACTAGCGGGAGGTCGGCAGATACGCAGTATTTT.